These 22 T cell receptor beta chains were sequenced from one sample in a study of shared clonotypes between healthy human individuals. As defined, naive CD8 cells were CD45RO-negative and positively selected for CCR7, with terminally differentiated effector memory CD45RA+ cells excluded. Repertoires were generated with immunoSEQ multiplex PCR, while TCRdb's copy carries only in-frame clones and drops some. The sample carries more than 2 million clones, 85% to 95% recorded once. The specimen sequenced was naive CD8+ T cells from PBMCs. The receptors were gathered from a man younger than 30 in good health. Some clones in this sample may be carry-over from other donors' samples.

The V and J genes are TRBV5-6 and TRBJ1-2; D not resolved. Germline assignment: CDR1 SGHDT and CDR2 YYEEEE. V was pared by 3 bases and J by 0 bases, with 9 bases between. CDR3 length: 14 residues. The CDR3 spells CASSSSGTNYGYTF. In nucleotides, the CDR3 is TGTGCCAGCAGCTCCTCGGGAACTAACTATGGCTACACCTTC.

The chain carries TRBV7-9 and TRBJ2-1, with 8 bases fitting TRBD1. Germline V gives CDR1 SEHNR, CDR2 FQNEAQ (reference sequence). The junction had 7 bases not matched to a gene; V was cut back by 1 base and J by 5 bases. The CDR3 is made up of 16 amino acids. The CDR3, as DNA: TGTGCCAGCAGCTTAGGATCCGGACAGGGAAACAATGAGCAGTTCTTC. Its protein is CASSLGSGQGNNEQFF.

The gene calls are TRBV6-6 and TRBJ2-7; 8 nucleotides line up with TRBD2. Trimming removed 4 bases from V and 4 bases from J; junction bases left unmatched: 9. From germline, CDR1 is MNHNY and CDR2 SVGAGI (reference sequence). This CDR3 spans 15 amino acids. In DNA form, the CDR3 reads TGTGCCAGCAGTTCCAGGCTTAGCGGGATGTACGAGCAGTACTTC. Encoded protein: CASSSRLSGMYEQYF.

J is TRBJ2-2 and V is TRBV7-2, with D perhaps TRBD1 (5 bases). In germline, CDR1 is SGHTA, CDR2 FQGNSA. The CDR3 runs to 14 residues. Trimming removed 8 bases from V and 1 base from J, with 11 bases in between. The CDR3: CASGTQGNTGELFF. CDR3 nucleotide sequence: TGTGCCAGCGGAACCCAGGGGAACACCGGGGAGCTGTTTTTT.

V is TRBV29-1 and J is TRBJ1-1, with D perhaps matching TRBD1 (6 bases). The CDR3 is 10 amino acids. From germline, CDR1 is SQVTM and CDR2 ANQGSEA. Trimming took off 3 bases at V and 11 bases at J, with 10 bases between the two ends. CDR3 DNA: TGCAGCGTTGAGACAGGTGCCGCTTTCTTT. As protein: CSVETGAAFF. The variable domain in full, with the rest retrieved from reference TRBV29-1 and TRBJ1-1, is SAVISQKPSRDICQRGTSLTIQCQVDSQVTMMFWYRQQPGQSLTLIATANQGSEATYESGFVIDKFPISRPNLTFSTLTVSNMSPEDSSIYLCSVETGAAFFGQGTRLTVV.

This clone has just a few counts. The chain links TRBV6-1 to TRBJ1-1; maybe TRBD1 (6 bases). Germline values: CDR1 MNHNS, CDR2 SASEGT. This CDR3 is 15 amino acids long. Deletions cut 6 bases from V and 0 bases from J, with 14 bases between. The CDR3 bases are TGTGCCAGCAGGCTGAGGACAGACCTGAACACTGAAGCTTTCTTT. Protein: CASRLRTDLNTEAFF.

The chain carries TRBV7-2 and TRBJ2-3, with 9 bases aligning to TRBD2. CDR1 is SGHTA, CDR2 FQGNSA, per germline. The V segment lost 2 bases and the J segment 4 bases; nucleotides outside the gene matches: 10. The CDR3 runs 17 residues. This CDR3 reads CASSLLASGNFADTQYF. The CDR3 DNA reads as TGTGCCAGCAGCTTATTGGCTAGCGGGAATTTCGCAGATACGCAGTATTTT.

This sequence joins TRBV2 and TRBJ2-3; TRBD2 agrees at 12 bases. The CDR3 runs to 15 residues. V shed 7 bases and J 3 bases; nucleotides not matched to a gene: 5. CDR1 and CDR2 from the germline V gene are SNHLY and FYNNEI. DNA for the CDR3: TGTGCCAGCAAGACTAGCGGGAGTTCAACAGATACGCAGTATTTT. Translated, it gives CASKTSGSSTDTQYF.

The CDR3 region is CASSLRDSRALAQHF. In DNA form, the CDR3 reads TGTGCCAGCAGCTTACGGGACAGCCGTGCACTGGCCCAGCATTTT. The chain couples TRBV5-5 to TRBJ1-5, with 7 positions matching TRBD1. The CDR3 extends over 15 amino acids. Germline-derived CDR1 and CDR2 are SGHKS and YYEKEE (reference sequence). V was pared by 2 bases and J by 11 bases, with 13 bases of the junction left unmatched.

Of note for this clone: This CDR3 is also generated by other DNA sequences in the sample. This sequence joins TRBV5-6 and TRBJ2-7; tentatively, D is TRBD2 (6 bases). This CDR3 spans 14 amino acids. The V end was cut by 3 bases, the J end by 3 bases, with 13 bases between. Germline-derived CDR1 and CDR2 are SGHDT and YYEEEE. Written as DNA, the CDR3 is TGTGCCAGCAGCTACGGGACTGCGAGCTACGAGCAGTACTTC. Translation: CASSYGTASYEQYF.

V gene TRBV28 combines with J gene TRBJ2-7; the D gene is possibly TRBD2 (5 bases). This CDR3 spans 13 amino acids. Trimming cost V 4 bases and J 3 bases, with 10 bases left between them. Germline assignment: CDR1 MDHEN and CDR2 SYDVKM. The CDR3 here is CASSSTGIYEQYF. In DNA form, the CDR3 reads TGTGCCAGCAGTTCCACCGGGATCTACGAGCAGTACTTC.

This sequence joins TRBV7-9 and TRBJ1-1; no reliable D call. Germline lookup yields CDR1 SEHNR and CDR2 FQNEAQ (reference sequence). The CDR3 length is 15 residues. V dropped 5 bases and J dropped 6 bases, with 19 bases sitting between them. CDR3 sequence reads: CASSMGGPYGAEAFF. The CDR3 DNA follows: TGTGCCAGCAGCATGGGAGGGCCCTACGGGGCTGAAGCTTTCTTT.

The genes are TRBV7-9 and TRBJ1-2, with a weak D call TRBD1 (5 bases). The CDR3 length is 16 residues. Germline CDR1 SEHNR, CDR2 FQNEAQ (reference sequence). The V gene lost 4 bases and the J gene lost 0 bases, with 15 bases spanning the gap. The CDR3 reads CASSSFTGTSNYGYTF. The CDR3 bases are TGTGCCAGCAGCTCTTTTACAGGTACCTCTAACTATGGCTACACCTTC.

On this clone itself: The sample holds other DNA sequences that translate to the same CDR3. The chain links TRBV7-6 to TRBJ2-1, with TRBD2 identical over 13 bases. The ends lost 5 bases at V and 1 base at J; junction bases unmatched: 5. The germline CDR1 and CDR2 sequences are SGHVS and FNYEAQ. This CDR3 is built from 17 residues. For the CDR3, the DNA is TGTGCCAGCAGCCTGCGGACTAGCGGGAGTTCCTACAATGAGCAGTTCTTC. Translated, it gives CASSLRTSGSSYNEQFF.

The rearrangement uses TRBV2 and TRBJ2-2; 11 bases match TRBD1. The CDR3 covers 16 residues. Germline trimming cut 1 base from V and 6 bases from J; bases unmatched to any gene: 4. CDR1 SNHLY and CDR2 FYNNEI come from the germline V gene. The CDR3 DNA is TGTGCCAGCAGTGAAGGACCGGGACAGGGGGCCGGGGAGCTGTTTTTT. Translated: CASSEGPGQGAGELFF.

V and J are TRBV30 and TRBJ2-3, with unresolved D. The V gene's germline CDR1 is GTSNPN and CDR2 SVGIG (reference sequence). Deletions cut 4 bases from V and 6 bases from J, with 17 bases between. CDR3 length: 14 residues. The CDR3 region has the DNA TGTGCCTGGACGCCCGCCGGACGGTTGGATACGCAGTATTTT. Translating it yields CAWTPAGRLDTQYF.

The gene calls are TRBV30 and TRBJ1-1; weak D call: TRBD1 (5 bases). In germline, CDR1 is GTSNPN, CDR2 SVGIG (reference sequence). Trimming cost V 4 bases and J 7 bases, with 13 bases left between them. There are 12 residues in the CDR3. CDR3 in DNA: TGTGCCTGGATGGTGGGGGAGGATGAAGCTTTCTTT. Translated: CAWMVGEDEAFF.

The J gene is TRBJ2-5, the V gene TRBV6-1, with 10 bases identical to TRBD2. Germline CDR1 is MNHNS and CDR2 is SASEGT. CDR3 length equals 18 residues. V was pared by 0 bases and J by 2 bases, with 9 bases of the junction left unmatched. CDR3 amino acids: CASSEAGLAGAPQETQYF. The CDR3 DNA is TGTGCCAGCAGTGAAGCGGGGCTAGCGGGAGCCCCTCAAGAGACCCAGTACTTC.

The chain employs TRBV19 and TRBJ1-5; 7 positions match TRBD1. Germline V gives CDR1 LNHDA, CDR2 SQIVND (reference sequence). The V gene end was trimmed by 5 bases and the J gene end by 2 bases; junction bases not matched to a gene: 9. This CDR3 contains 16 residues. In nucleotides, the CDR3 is TGTGCCAGTAGTGCAACTACAGGGGCGGGCAATCAGCCCCAGCATTTT. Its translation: CASSATTGAGNQPQHF.

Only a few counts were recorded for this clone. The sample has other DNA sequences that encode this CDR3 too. CDR3 loop: CASSFGDSNQPQHF. The DNA for the CDR3 is TGTGCCAGCAGCTTCGGGGACAGTAATCAGCCCCAGCATTTT. The chain combines TRBV7-9 with TRBJ1-5, with 7 bases fitting TRBD1. Germline values: CDR1 SEHNR, CDR2 FQNEAQ (reference sequence). V was clipped by 3 bases and J by 4 bases; unmatched bases: 3. CDR3 length: 14 amino acids.

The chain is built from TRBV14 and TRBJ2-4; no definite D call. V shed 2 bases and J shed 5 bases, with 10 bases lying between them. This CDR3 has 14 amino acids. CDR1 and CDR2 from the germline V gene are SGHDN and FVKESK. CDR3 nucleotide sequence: TGTGCCAGCAGCCAAAGGGTATCAGAAAACATTCAGTACTTC. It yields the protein CASSQRVSENIQYF. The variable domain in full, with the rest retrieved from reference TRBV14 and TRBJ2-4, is EAGVTQFPSHSVIEKGQTVTLRCDPISGHDNLYWYRRVMGKEIKFLLHFVKESKQDESGMPNNRFLAERTGGTYSTLKVQPAELEDSGVYFCASSQRVSENIQYFGAGTRLSVL.

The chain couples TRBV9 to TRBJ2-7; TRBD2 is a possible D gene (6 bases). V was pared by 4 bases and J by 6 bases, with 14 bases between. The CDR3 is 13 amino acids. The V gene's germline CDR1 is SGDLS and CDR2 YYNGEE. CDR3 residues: CASSPPFGGEQYF. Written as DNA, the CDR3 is TGTGCCAGCAGCCCCCCCTTCGGGGGCGAGCAGTACTTC.